The table lists the clone carrying this T cell receptor (beta chain) with a few counts. Its antigen is unknown. This sample stems from a study of cytomegalovirus exposure and HLA in healthy donors. General study findings and limits: Within an earlier analysis, most TCR beta V segments proved productive either about 90% or about 30% of the time.

Trimming pared 2 bases from V and 1 base from J, leaving 9 bases between. Germline CDR1 is MNHEY and CDR2 is SMNVEV (reference sequence). The CDR3 contains 14 residues. The PCR had 60 Vbeta and 13 Jbeta primers. Sequencing used immunoSEQ multiplex PCR; TCRdb keeps in-frame clones, though not all of them. The sample has about 130,000 clones; more than 80% are singletons. The origin of this receptor is a man aged 30 to 39 in good health and CMV-seropositive. The rearrangement uses TRBV27 and TRBJ2-7; D call uncertain. The sample consisted of PBMCs. The CDR3 DNA follows: TGTGCCAGCAGTTTAATAGACTCATCCTACGAGCAGTACTTC. It codes for CASSLIDSSYEQYF.